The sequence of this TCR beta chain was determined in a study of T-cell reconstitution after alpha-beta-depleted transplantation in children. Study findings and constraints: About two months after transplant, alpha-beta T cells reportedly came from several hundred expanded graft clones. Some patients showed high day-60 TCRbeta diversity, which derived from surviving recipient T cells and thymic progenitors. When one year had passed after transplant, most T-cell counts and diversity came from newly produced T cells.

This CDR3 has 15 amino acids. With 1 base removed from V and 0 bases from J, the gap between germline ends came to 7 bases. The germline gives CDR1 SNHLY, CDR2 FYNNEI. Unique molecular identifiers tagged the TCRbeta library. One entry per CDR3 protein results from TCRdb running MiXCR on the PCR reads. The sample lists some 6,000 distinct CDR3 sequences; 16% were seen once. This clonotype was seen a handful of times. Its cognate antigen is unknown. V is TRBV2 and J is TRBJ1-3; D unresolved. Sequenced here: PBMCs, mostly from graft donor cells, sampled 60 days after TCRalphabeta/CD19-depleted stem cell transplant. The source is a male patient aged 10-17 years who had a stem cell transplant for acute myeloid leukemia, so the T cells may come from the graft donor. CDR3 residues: CASSEGGFSGNTIYF. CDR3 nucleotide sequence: TGTGCCAGCAGTGAAGGGGGTTTCTCTGGAAACACCATATATTTT.